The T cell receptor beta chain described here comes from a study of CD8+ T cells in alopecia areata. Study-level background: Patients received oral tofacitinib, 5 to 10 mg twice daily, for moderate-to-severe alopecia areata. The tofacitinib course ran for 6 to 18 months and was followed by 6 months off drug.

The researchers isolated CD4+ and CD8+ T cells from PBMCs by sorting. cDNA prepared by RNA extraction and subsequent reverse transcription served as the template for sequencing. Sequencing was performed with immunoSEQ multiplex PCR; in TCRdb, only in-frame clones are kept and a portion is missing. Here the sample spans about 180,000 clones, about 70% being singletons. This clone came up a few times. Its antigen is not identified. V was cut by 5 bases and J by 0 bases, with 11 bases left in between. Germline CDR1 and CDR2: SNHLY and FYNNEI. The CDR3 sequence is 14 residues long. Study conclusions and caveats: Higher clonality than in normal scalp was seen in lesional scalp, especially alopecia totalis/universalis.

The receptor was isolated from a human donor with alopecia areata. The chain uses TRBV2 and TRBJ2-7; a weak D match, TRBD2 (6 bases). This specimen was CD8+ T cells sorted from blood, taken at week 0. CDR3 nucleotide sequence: TGTGCCAGCAGTCGGGGGTTTGACTCCTACGAGCAGTACTTC. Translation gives CASSRGFDSYEQYF.